This is a list of T cell receptor beta chains from one sample in a study of CD8+CD57+ T cells in acquired aplastic anemia. TCRdb itself ran the reads through MiXCR, one entry per CDR3 protein. In the table there are under 200,000 distinct CDR3 sequences, less than 50% of which are singletons. Sequencing used sorted CD4+, CD8+, or CD8+CD57+ T cells (not recorded which) from PBMCs. The origin of the receptors is a human donor with aplastic anemia. CDR3s include the opening cysteine and the closing phenylalanine or tryptophan. D genes are given only for firm matches. Size tells how often a clone was seen (once, few, many) or the class of an expanded clone, and some rows leave it out.

D gene	V gene	clone size	J gene	CDR3 protein	CDR3 DNA
.	TRBV5-1	many	TRBJ2-1	CASSLTAGEQFF	TGCGCCAGCAGCTTGACGGCGGGTGAGCAGTTCTTC
.	TRBV9	many	TRBJ1-5	CASSVGSWDSNQPQHF	TGTGCCAGCAGCGTAGGTTCCTGGGATAGCAATCAGCCCCAGCATTTT
.	TRBV7-9	many	TRBJ1-2	CASSLARERRYGYAF	TGTGCCAGCAGCTTGGCCCGTGAAAGGCGTTATGGCTACGCCTTC
.	TRBV27	few	TRBJ1-2	CASSSPRTEANYGYTF	TGTGCCAGCAGTTCCCCTAGGACAGAAGCTAACTATGGCTACACCTTC
TRBD1	TRBV29-1	few	TRBJ2-2	CSVTGTANTGELFF	TGCAGCGTGACGGGGACAGCGAACACCGGGGAGCTGTTTTTT
.	TRBV19	many	TRBJ1-5	CASSIEESSGYQPQHF	TGTGCCAGTAGTATAGAAGAGTCCTCAGGGTATCAGCCCCAGCATTTT
TRBD1	TRBV27	.	TRBJ1-1	CASRPTGFAEVFF	TGTGCCAGCAGACCGACAGGGTTCGCTGAAGTTTTCTTT
TRBD2	TRBV11-2	many	TRBJ2-2	CASSLSRAGESGELFF	TGTGCCAGCAGCTTATCTCGAGCGGGAGAATCCGGGGAGCTGTTTTTT
.	TRBV11-3	many	TRBJ1-6	CASSLDGVGNSPLHF	TGTGCCAGCAGCTTAGATGGGGTAGGAAATTCACCCCTCCACTTT
.	TRBV27	few	TRBJ2-1	CASSRFSYNEQFF	TGTGCCAGCAGTCGCTTCTCCTACAATGAGCAGTTCTTC
TRBD1	TRBV5-6	many	TRBJ2-7	CASSLLQGGGSYEQYF	TGTGCCAGCAGCCTGTTACAGGGGGGCGGCTCCTACGAGCAGTACTTC
TRBD1	TRBV7-6	.	TRBJ2-7	CASSLVQGAYDQYF	TGTGCCAGCAGCTTGGTACAGGGGGCCTACGATCAGTACTTC
.	TRBV4-3	.	TRBJ1-4	CASSHNEKLFF	TGCGCCAGCAGTCACAATGAAAAACTGTTTTTT
.	TRBV24-1	few	TRBJ2-3	CATSASQGGADTQYF	TGTGCCACCAGTGCTTCCCAGGGGGGCGCAGATACGCAGTATTTT
.	TRBV18	few	TRBJ2-7	CASSPADRTRSYEQYF	TGTGCCAGCTCACCAGCCGACAGAACACGCTCCTACGAGCAGTACTTC
.	TRBV24-1	.	TRBJ2-1	CATSDNSRGNEQFF	TGTGCCACCAGTGATAACTCCCGTGGGAATGAGCAGTTCTTC
.	TRBV14	once	TRBJ1-3	CASSQGTLYPGGTIYF	TGTGCCAGCAGCCAAGGGACACTCTACCCTGGAGGCACCATATATTTT
TRBD1	TRBV20-1	many	TRBJ2-7	CSARSWGRQGHEQYF	TGCAGTGCTAGATCGTGGGGGAGACAGGGCCACGAGCAGTACTTC
.	TRBV5-1	.	TRBJ1-5	CASSLEGDRNQPQHF	TGCGCCAGCAGCTTGGAAGGGGATCGCAATCAGCCCCAGCATTTT
TRBD2	TRBV4-3	.	TRBJ2-3	CASSPGGAGVSDTQCF	TGCGCCAGCAGCCCGGGCGGGGCGGGAGTGTCAGATACGCAGTGTTTT
.	TRBV9	.	TRBJ1-2	CASSVDENYGYTF	TGTGCCAGCAGCGTAGACGAGAACTATGGCTACACCTTC
.	TRBV7-6	.	TRBJ2-5	CASSLGAGAPETQYF	TGTGCCAGCAGCTTAGGGGCGGGGGCCCCAGAGACCCAGTACTTC
.	TRBV24-1	.	TRBJ2-7	CATIGGGPDYEQYF	TGTGCCACCATTGGTGGCGGGCCTGACTACGAGCAGTACTTC
TRBD1	TRBV20-1	.	TRBJ2-7	CSARRQGDSYEQYF	TGCAGTGCTAGAAGGCAGGGGGATTCCTACGAGCAGTACTTC
.	TRBV19	many	TRBJ2-2	CASSSRAGWDTGELFF	TGTGCCAGTAGTAGTAGGGCAGGGTGGGACACCGGGGAGCTGTTTTTT
TRBD1	TRBV7-2	many	TRBJ1-3	CASSLDRGNTIYF	TGTGCCAGCAGCCTCGACAGGGGTAACACCATATATTTT
TRBD1	TRBV7-9	many	TRBJ1-2	CAIDAGTGGYHGYTF	TGTGCCATTGACGCGGGGACAGGGGGTTATCATGGCTACACCTTC
.	TRBV30	many	TRBJ1-1	CASKEGDTEAFF	TGTGCCTCAAAGGAAGGGGACACTGAAGCTTTCTTT